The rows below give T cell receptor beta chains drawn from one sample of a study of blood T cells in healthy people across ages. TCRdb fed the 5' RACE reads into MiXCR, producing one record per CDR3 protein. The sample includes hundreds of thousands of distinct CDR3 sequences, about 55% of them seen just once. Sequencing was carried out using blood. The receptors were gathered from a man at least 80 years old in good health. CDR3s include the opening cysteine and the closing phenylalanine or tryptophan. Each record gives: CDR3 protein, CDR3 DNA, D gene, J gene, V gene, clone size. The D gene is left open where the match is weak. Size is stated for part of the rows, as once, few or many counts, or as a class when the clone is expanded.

CDR3: CASSYRRLAGGQETQYF; DNA: TGTGCCAGCAGTTACCGTCGACTAGCGGGAGGGCAAGAGACCCAGTACTTC; D: TRBD2; J: TRBJ2-5; V: TRBV6-5; size: few
CDR3: CASSKGGRSGEQYF; DNA: TGTGCCAGCTCCAAGGGGGGGCGGTCGGGCGAGCAGTACTTC; D: NA; J: TRBJ2-7; V: TRBV25-1; size: NA
CDR3: CSARVPPTSGRIHNEQFF; DNA: TGCAGTGCTAGAGTTCCTCCGACTAGCGGGAGGATCCACAATGAGCAGTTCTTC; D: TRBD2; J: TRBJ2-1; V: TRBV20-1; size: NA
CDR3: CASSVDRVLDEQYF; DNA: TGCGCCAGCAGCGTGGACAGGGTTCTTGACGAGCAGTACTTC; D: TRBD1; J: TRBJ2-7; V: TRBV5-1; size: few
CDR3: CASTPFLRDRDNEQFF; DNA: TGTGCCAGCACTCCCTTCCTGAGGGACAGGGACAATGAGCAGTTCTTC; D: TRBD1; J: TRBJ2-1; V: TRBV12-3/TRBV12-4; size: NA
CDR3: CSVATDYEQYF; DNA: TGCAGCGTTGCTACTGACTACGAGCAGTACTTC; D: NA; J: TRBJ2-7; V: TRBV29-1; size: NA
CDR3: CASSLAGTRAGGEQYF; DNA: TGCGCCAGCAGCTTGGCCGGGACCCGGGCAGGGGGTGAGCAGTACTTC; D: TRBD1; J: TRBJ2-5; V: TRBV5-1; size: few
CDR3: CASSRTGLAGGNEQFF; DNA: TGTGCCAGCAGCCGAACGGGACTAGCGGGGGGGAATGAGCAGTTCTTC; D: TRBD2; J: TRBJ2-1; V: TRBV6-2/TRBV6-3; size: NA
CDR3: CASEGGSTDTQYF; DNA: TGTGCCAGCGAGGGAGGGTCCACAGATACGCAGTATTTT; D: TRBD2; J: TRBJ2-3; V: TRBV2; size: NA
CDR3: CASAEGGDTQYF; DNA: TGTGCCAGCGCCGAGGGGGGGGATACGCAGTATTTT; D: NA; J: TRBJ2-3; V: TRBV2; size: NA
CDR3: CASSLWRGGGLMNTEAFF; DNA: TGTGCCAGCAGTTTATGGCGGGGGGGAGGGTTGATGAACACTGAAGCTTTCTTT; D: NA; J: TRBJ1-1; V: TRBV27; size: NA
CDR3: CASSLPGGSRETQYF; DNA: TGTGCCAGCAGCCTTCCGGGCGGGAGTAGAGAGACCCAGTACTTC; D: TRBD2; J: TRBJ2-5; V: TRBV7-9; size: few
CDR3: CASRPSAGRTDTQYF; DNA: TGTGCCAGCAGACCCTCTGCAGGCCGCACAGATACGCAGTATTTT; D: NA; J: TRBJ2-3; V: TRBV6-2/TRBV6-3; size: few
CDR3: CSARGTGPGANVLTF; DNA: TGCAGTGCTAGGGGAACAGGGCCTGGGGCCAACGTCCTGACTTTC; D: NA; J: TRBJ2-6; V: TRBV20-1; size: NA
CDR3: CSVVGLAGGRQYF; DNA: TGCAGCGTTGTTGGACTAGCGGGAGGGCGGCAGTACTTC; D: TRBD2; J: TRBJ2-7; V: TRBV29-1; size: NA
CDR3: CASSTGTAKETQYF; DNA: TGTGCCAGCTCAACCGGGACAGCTAAAGAGACCCAGTACTTC; D: TRBD1; J: TRBJ2-5; V: TRBV9; size: few
CDR3: CASSRERVAEKLFF; DNA: TGTGCCAGCAGCCGTGAACGGGTGGCTGAAAAACTGTTTTTT; D: NA; J: TRBJ1-4; V: TRBV4-2; size: NA
CDR3: CSVPGPTFGEQYF; DNA: TGCAGCGTTCCGGGACCCACTTTCGGCGAGCAGTACTTC; D: NA; J: TRBJ2-7; V: TRBV29-1; size: NA
CDR3: CASSYRSGNGYTF; DNA: TGTGCCAGCAGTTACCGATCGGGGAATGGCTACACCTTC; D: NA; J: TRBJ1-2; V: TRBV6-5; size: NA
CDR3: CASSPLAGGYGYTF; DNA: TGTGCCAGCAGTCCGCTCGCAGGGGGCTATGGCTACACCTTC; D: TRBD1; J: TRBJ1-2; V: TRBV6-5; size: NA
CDR3: CASSLAGQAQETQYF; DNA: TGCGCCAGCAGCTTGGCCGGGCAGGCTCAAGAGACCCAGTACTTC; D: NA; J: TRBJ2-5; V: TRBV5-1; size: NA
CDR3: CASSLGGGLQETQYF; DNA: TGTGCCAGCAGCTTAGGGGGGGGATTGCAAGAGACCCAGTACTTC; D: TRBD2; J: TRBJ2-5; V: TRBV7-3; size: NA
CDR3: CASSLSGLAGRKGETQYF; DNA: TGTGCCAGCAGTTTATCGGGACTAGCGGGGAGGAAGGGAGAGACCCAGTACTTC; D: TRBD2; J: TRBJ2-5; V: TRBV27; size: NA
CDR3: CAISESQGALQPQHF; DNA: TGTGCCATCAGTGAGAGCCAGGGGGCTCTTCAGCCCCAGCATTTT; D: TRBD1; J: TRBJ1-5; V: TRBV10-3; size: NA
CDR3: CSARRDRGGNGYTF; DNA: TGCAGTGCTAGAAGGGACAGGGGAGGCAATGGCTACACCTTC; D: TRBD1; J: TRBJ1-2; V: TRBV20-1; size: NA
CDR3: CASRRNVFYEQFF; DNA: TGCGCCAGCAGGAGAAACGTCTTTTACGAGCAGTTCTTC; D: NA; J: TRBJ2-1; V: TRBV10-2; size: NA
CDR3: CASSQGQLHNQPQHF; DNA: TGTGCCAGCAGCCAGGGACAGCTACATAATCAGCCCCAGCATTTT; D: TRBD1; J: TRBJ1-5; V: TRBV12-3/TRBV12-4; size: NA
CDR3: CASSLPSGREGGYEQYF; DNA: TGTGCCAGCAGTTTGCCTAGCGGGAGAGAGGGGGGATACGAGCAGTACTTC; D: TRBD2; J: TRBJ2-7; V: TRBV12-3/TRBV12-4; size: NA
CDR3: CASSNQQGLEQYF; DNA: TGTGCCAGCAGCAACCAACAGGGACTCGAGCAGTACTTC; D: NA; J: TRBJ2-7; V: TRBV7-2; size: NA
CDR3: CAITRDRATYEQYF; DNA: TGTGCCATCACCCGGGACAGGGCGACCTACGAGCAGTACTTC; D: TRBD1; J: TRBJ2-7; V: TRBV10-3; size: once
CDR3: CASSGRVTYEQYF; DNA: TGTGCCAGCAGTGGGAGGGTCACCTACGAGCAGTACTTC; D: TRBD2; J: TRBJ2-7; V: TRBV12-3/TRBV12-4; size: NA
CDR3: CSVIRRQGAGELFF; DNA: TGCAGCGTTATTAGACGACAGGGGGCCGGGGAGCTGTTTTTT; D: TRBD1; J: TRBJ2-2; V: TRBV29-1; size: few
CDR3: CASSSRTGGKLSDYNSPLHF; DNA: TGTGCCAGCAGCTCTAGGACAGGAGGGAAACTTTCGGATTATAATTCACCCCTCCACTTT; D: TRBD1; J: TRBJ1-6; V: TRBV7-2; size: few
CDR3: CASSPLWQAGANVLTF; DNA: TGCGCCAGCAGCCCGCTCTGGCAGGCCGGGGCCAACGTCCTGACTTTC; D: NA; J: TRBJ2-6; V: TRBV5-1; size: NA
CDR3: CASSSAGTSGNNEQFF; DNA: TGTGCCAGCAGCTCCGCCGGGACTAGCGGTAACAATGAGCAGTTCTTC; D: TRBD2; J: TRBJ2-1; V: TRBV5-4; size: NA
CDR3: CSARQGDYGYTF; DNA: TGCAGTGCTAGACAGGGGGACTATGGCTACACCTTC; D: TRBD1; J: TRBJ1-2; V: TRBV20-1; size: many
CDR3: CATSEVGKTHRYAYF; DNA: TGTGCCACCAGTGAGGTCGGGAAGACACACAGATACGCGTATTTT; D: NA; J: TRBJ2-3; V: TRBV24-1; size: NA
CDR3: CSAGGTGSTEAFF; DNA: TGCAGCGCCGGGGGGACAGGGAGCACTGAAGCTTTCTTT; D: TRBD1; J: TRBJ1-1; V: TRBV29-1; size: few
CDR3: CASSFPRGSYEQYF; DNA: TGTGCCAGCAGCTTCCCCAGGGGATCCTACGAGCAGTACTTC; D: NA; J: TRBJ2-7; V: TRBV5-5; size: NA
CDR3: CSARDIGGHYEQYF; DNA: TGCAGTGCTAGAGATATTGGGGGACACTACGAGCAGTACTTC; D: NA; J: TRBJ2-7; V: TRBV20-1; size: few
CDR3: CASSPGPLGDTQYF; DNA: TGCGCCAGCAGCCCTGGGCCATTGGGAGATACGCAGTATTTT; D: NA; J: TRBJ2-3; V: TRBV5-1; size: NA
CDR3: CSARQGWETQYF; DNA: TGCAGCGCCCGACAGGGTTGGGAGACCCAGTACTTC; D: TRBD1; J: TRBJ2-5; V: TRBV29-1; size: few
CDR3: CASRRPGAGNDNEQFF; DNA: TGTGCCAGCAGGCGGCCGGGAGCGGGGAATGACAATGAGCAGTTCTTC; D: TRBD2; J: TRBJ2-1; V: TRBV6-5; size: NA
CDR3: CASSLSVGLAYNEQFF; DNA: TGTGCCAGCAGCCTTTCTGTAGGACTAGCCTACAATGAGCAGTTCTTC; D: TRBD2; J: TRBJ2-1; V: TRBV4-2; size: NA
CDR3: CSAQRAGLSYNEQFF; DNA: TGCAGTGCCCAGAGGGCAGGTTTATCCTACAATGAGCAGTTCTTC; D: NA; J: TRBJ2-1; V: TRBV20-1; size: NA
CDR3: CASSPGGRVTYEQYF; DNA: TGTGCCAGCAGCCCGGGAGGCAGGGTTACCTACGAGCAGTACTTC; D: TRBD2; J: TRBJ2-7; V: TRBV5-6; size: NA